The clone carrying this TCR beta chain was picked up one time. The antigen is undetermined. V shed 4 bases and J shed 6 bases, with 21 bases lying between them. The CDR3 is 16 residues long. Germline V lookup: CDR1 MNHEY, CDR2 SMNVEV (reference sequence). This sample stems from a study of somatic mutations in cytotoxic T cells in rheumatoid arthritis. Findings and limits, study-wide: About an eighth of the roughly 60 patients had a largest CD8+ clone above 20% of CD8+ cells.

The table came from immunoSEQ multiplex PCR; TCRdb's copy has only in-frame clones and leaves some out. The table lists about 25,000 clones, 70% to 80% of them singletons. What was sequenced was CD8+ T cells sorted from blood. The rearrangement uses TRBV27 and TRBJ1-2; the D gene is possibly TRBD1 (5 bases). This sequence originates from a woman in her late teens or twenties in good health. CDR3 loop: CASSSTRPGESHGYTF. The DNA of the CDR3 is TGTGCCAGCAGTTCCACGAGGCCGGGGGAAAGTCATGGCTACACCTTC.